This T cell receptor (beta chain) was profiled in a study of blood T cells in healthy people across ages. With a J-beta primer mix and a sample-barcoded 5' primer, a second PCR ran roughly 6 to 12 cycles. Template switching added a 12-random-nucleotide identifier to every cDNA molecule. One entry per CDR3 protein results from TCRdb running MiXCR on the 5' RACE reads. The repertoire includes 1.8 million or so distinct CDR3 sequences, roughly 43% of them detected once, and about 21% sits in the top ten. Study conclusions and caveats: PBMC samples, being unsorted, prevented any conclusive comparison of naive and antigen-experienced cells. Unknown CMV status may confound age-related changes in expanded clones.

In germline, CDR1 is ENHRY, CDR2 SYGVKD. The length of the CDR3 is 15 residues. With 5 bases clipped from V and 6 bases from J, the junction kept 10 bases outside the gene matches. A remark on this clonotype: Its antigen is unidentified.

V usage is TRBV10-3 and J usage is TRBJ2-1; 7 nucleotides match TRBD1. This TCR was recovered from a human donor in good health. Sequenced input: blood. The CDR3 sequence is CAISLQGELTNEQFF. In DNA form, the CDR3 reads TGTGCCATCAGTCTCCAGGGGGAATTGACCAATGAGCAGTTCTTC.